This is a list of T cell receptor beta chains from one sample in a study of blood T cell repertoires in COVID-19. Repertoires were generated with immunoSEQ multiplex PCR, while TCRdb's copy carries only in-frame clones and drops some. The sample carries 250,000 to 350,000 clones, approximately 90% recorded once. Sequenced sample: peripheral blood. All receptors come from a woman aged 45 to 65 who had recovered from COVID-19. CDR3s include the opening cysteine and the closing phenylalanine or tryptophan. Fields, in order: V gene, D gene, J gene, clone size, CDR3 DNA, CDR3 protein. D genes are given only for firm matches. Clone size is shown for a subset of rows, as once, few, many or a class of expanded clone.

TRBV4-1	TRBD1	TRBJ2-1	.	TGCGCCAGCAGCCAAGGAGGGGGACAGCACTACAATGAGCAGTTCTTC	CASSQGGGQHYNEQFF
TRBV5-6	.	TRBJ1-4	.	TGTGCCAGCAGCTTCGGGAGAGGGCCTGAAAAACTGTTTTTT	CASSFGRGPEKLFF
TRBV3-1/TRBV3-2	TRBD2	TRBJ2-5	.	TGTGCCATCGGGGGACTAGCGGGGCCCAAAGAGACCCAGTACTTC	CAIGGLAGPKETQYF
TRBV28	TRBD1	TRBJ1-6	.	TGTGCCAGCAGCTACAGGGGTTATAATTCACCCCTCCACTTT	CASSYRGYNSPLHF
TRBV2	.	TRBJ2-7	once	TGTGCCAGCAAGTGGGGCCCGACCTACGAGCAGTACTTC	CASKWGPTYEQYF
TRBV7-2	TRBD2	TRBJ2-1	.	TGTGCCAGCAGCTCAGACCTAGCGGGGGGGCTTTTGAATGAGCAGTTCTTC	CASSSDLAGGLLNEQFF
TRBV21-1	.	TRBJ1-5	once	TGTGCCAGCAGCAAAAAAAAGGGGGGCAGGGGGTCGATTGGGAGCAATCAGCCCCAGCATTTT	CASSKKKGGRGSIGSNQPQHF
TRBV2	TRBD1	TRBJ2-7	.	TGTGCCAGCGGGACAGGGTGGCACGAGCAGTACTTC	CASGTGWHEQYF
TRBV10-3	.	TRBJ2-3	.	TGTGCCATCAGAACCGGGACTGCAGATACGCAGTATTTT	CAIRTGTADTQYF
TRBV2	.	TRBJ1-3	.	TGTGCCAGCAGTGTTATCTCTGGAAACACCATATATTTT	CASSVISGNTIYF
TRBV27	.	TRBJ2-5	.	TGTGCCAGCAGTCCCCGAGTGTGGGAGCAAGAGACCCAGTACTTC	CASSPRVWEQETQYF
TRBV18	.	TRBJ2-7	few	TGTGCCAGCTCACCGGACAGAGTTCTCACCTACGAGCAGTACTTC	CASSPDRVLTYEQYF
TRBV7-8	TRBD2	TRBJ2-5	.	TGTGCCAGCAGCTTAGCTAGGCTAGCGGGGGGGCCTGGGGAGCGAGAGACCCAGTACTTC	CASSLARLAGGPGERETQYF
TRBV28	TRBD1	TRBJ1-5	.	TGTGCCAGCAGTTTGACAGGGGGCTTTGGCAATCAGCCCCAGCATTTT	CASSLTGGFGNQPQHF
TRBV11-2	TRBD1	TRBJ2-2	.	TGTGCCAGCAGAACCGGGACAGGGGGCCCTATAGGGACCGGGGAGCTGTTTTTT	CASRTGTGGPIGTGELFF
TRBV6-6	.	TRBJ2-3	.	TGTGCCAGCAGTTACTCCCTCCTCTACTCGCAGTATTTT	CASSYSLLYSQYF
TRBV19	.	TRBJ1-1	.	TGTGCCAGTAGTATTTCCAGGGTGAACACTGAAGCTTTCTTT	CASSISRVNTEAFF
TRBV11-1	TRBD1	TRBJ1-1	.	TGTGCCAGCAGCCCCACGGGACAGGGTGAAGCTTTCTTT	CASSPTGQGEAFF
TRBV6-6	.	TRBJ2-3	few	TGTGCCAGCAGTTACTTTGGATCGGGATCTCAGTCGACGCAGTATTTT	CASSYFGSGSQSTQYF
TRBV7-2	.	TRBJ2-7	once	TGTGCCAGCAGCCCCCGACTGGGTACCTACGAGCAGTACTTC	CASSPRLGTYEQYF
TRBV5-1	.	TRBJ1-2	.	TGCGCCAGCAGCCAGATTCCCGGAGGGGCTTCTAACTATGGCTACACCTTC	CASSQIPGGASNYGYTF
TRBV24-1	TRBD1	TRBJ1-2	.	TGTGCCACCAGTGACCGAGGACAGGGGTGTAACTATGGCTACACCTTC	CATSDRGQGCNYGYTF
TRBV7-3	TRBD2	TRBJ2-1	.	TGTGCCAGCAGCGCCCAGACTAGCGGAAACAATGAGCAGTTCTTC	CASSAQTSGNNEQFF
TRBV5-4	TRBD2	TRBJ2-1	.	TGTGCCAGCAGCTTTGGACTAGCGGGAGTCAATGAGCAGTTCTTC	CASSFGLAGVNEQFF
TRBV7-9	TRBD2	TRBJ2-1	.	TGTGCCAGCAGCTTAATCGCCCTAGCGGCCAATGAGCAGTTCTTC	CASSLIALAANEQFF
TRBV6-5	.	TRBJ1-2	.	TGTGCCAGCAGTCCTACAGGGTTGAGTGGCTACACCTTC	CASSPTGLSGYTF
TRBV9	TRBD1	TRBJ1-2	.	TGTGCCAGCAGCGGGAAAACAGGGGGCGTTACGAGCTATGGCTACACCTTC	CASSGKTGGVTSYGYTF
TRBV5-8	TRBD1	TRBJ2-1	.	TGTGCCAGCAGCTTGGGGGACAGGGATCTCTACAATGAGCAGTTCTTC	CASSLGDRDLYNEQFF
TRBV5-1	.	TRBJ2-5	.	TGCGCCAGCAGCTTGGGGACAACTTGGCTGGAAGAGACCCAGTACTTC	CASSLGTTWLEETQYF
TRBV7-2	TRBD1	TRBJ2-7	once	TGTGCCAGCAGCGCCCGACAGGGAACCTACGAGCAGTACTTC	CASSARQGTYEQYF
TRBV5-1	.	TRBJ1-2	.	TGCGCCAGCAGCTTGGTGTTTCAGATTTCTAACTATGGCTACACCTTC	CASSLVFQISNYGYTF
TRBV7-2	TRBD1	TRBJ1-2	.	TGTGCCAGCAGCCTGTACCGCGGGACAGACAATTCTGGCTACACCTTC	CASSLYRGTDNSGYTF
TRBV2	.	TRBJ2-2	once	TGTGCCAGCAGTGCCGACTATCCTAGGGGGGAGCTGTTTTTT	CASSADYPRGELFF
TRBV5-4	.	TRBJ1-2	.	TGTGCCAGCAGCTTGGGGACAGACTATGGCTACACCTTC	CASSLGTDYGYTF
TRBV29-1	TRBD1	TRBJ1-2	.	TGCAGCTTCACAGGGGGCGCGGGCTATGGCTACACCTTC	CSFTGGAGYGYTF
TRBV6-2/TRBV6-3	TRBD2	TRBJ2-1	.	TGTGCCAGCAGTTACCCTAATAGCGGGAGCCCCTCCTACAATGAGCAGTTCTTC	CASSYPNSGSPSYNEQFF
TRBV27	TRBD1	TRBJ1-1	.	TGTGCCAGCAGTATCGACAGGGGCGACACTGAAGCTTTCTTT	CASSIDRGDTEAFF
TRBV6-2/TRBV6-3	.	TRBJ1-4	.	TGTGCCAGCAGTTTGGGGGGTGCCAATGAAAAACTGTTTTTT	CASSLGGANEKLFF
TRBV6-2/TRBV6-3	TRBD1	TRBJ1-1	.	TGTGCCAGCAGTTACCAGGGGGAGTACACTGAAGCTTTCTTT	CASSYQGEYTEAFF
TRBV5-6	.	TRBJ1-1	.	TGTGCCAGCAGCTTGTTTATTGGCAGGGGTATGACTGAAGCTTTCTTT	CASSLFIGRGMTEAFF
TRBV7-9	TRBD1	TRBJ1-1	.	TGTGCCAGCAGCTTGCAACCGGGACAGGGGAACACTGAAGCTTTCTTT	CASSLQPGQGNTEAFF
TRBV19	TRBD1	TRBJ1-5	.	TGTGCCAGTAGTACACTAGGGGGCGGCGGGGCATTTGGCAATCAGCCCCAGCATTTT	CASSTLGGGGAFGNQPQHF
TRBV12-3/TRBV12-4	TRBD1	TRBJ2-1	.	TGTGCCAGCAGCCTAGGCGGACAGGGTGGGTTCTTC	CASSLGGQGGFF